This T cell receptor beta chain was identified in a study of CD8+CD57+ T cells in acquired aplastic anemia. The CDR3 runs to 15 residues. Germline lookup yields CDR1 SGDLS and CDR2 YYNGEE. V gave up 1 base and J gave up 3 bases; unmatched junction bases: 3. Patients who underwent sequencing had shown CD8+CD57+ cell expansion by flow cytometry. Profiles of TCR beta VDJ and CDR3 were generated from a genomic DNA template. TCRdb re-derived calls from the reads in MiXCR, one entry per CDR3 protein. The data contain approximately 470,000 distinct CDR3 sequences, approximately 32% of them singletons. The source of this sequence is a human donor with aplastic anemia. The gene calls are TRBV9 and TRBJ2-3; 9 bases agree with TRBD2. The sequencing sample was made of sorted CD4+, CD8+, or CD8+CD57+ T cells (not recorded which) from PBMCs. CDR3 bases: TGTGCCAGCAGCGTAAGCGGGGGGAGGACAGATACGCAGTATTTT. Translation: CASSVSGGRTDTQYF.